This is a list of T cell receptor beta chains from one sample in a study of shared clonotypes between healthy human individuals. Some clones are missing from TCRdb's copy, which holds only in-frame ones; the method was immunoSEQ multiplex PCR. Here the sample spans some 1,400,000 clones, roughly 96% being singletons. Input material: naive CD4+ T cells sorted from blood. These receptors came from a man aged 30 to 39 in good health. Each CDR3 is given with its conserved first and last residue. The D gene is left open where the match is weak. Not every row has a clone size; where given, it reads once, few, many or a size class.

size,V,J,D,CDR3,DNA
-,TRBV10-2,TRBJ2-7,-,CASLGTYEQYF,TGCGCCAGTCTCGGGACCTACGAGCAGTACTTC
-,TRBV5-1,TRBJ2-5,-,CASSHRDPGVRETQYF,TGCGCCAGCAGTCACCGGGACCCCGGGGTCCGGGAGACCCAGTACTTC
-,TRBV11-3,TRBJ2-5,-,CASSAPGGTQYF,TGTGCCAGCAGCGCCCCCGGGGGGACCCAGTACTTC
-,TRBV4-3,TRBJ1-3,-,CASREQGAGNTIYF,TGCGCCAGCAGGGAACAGGGAGCGGGAAACACCATATATTTT
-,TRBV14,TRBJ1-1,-,CASSHEGGDYKGSTEAFF,TGTGCCAGCAGCCACGAAGGGGGGGATTACAAGGGGAGCACTGAAGCTTTCTTT
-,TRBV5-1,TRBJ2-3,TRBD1,CASRLGQAATDTQYF,TGCGCCAGCAGGCTTGGACAGGCTGCCACAGATACGCAGTATTTT
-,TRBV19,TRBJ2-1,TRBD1,CASSRYRGQGANEQFF,TGTGCCAGTAGTAGATATCGAGGACAGGGGGCCAATGAGCAGTTCTTC
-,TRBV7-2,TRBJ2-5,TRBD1,CASSSGLDRGLETQYF,TGTGCCAGCAGCTCCGGACTGGACAGGGGGCTGGAGACCCAGTACTTC
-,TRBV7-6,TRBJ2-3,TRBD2,CASSSVAGGTDTQYF,TGTGCCAGCAGCTCCGTAGCGGGAGGCACAGATACGCAGTATTTT
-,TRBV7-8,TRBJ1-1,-,CASSLRRNTEAFF,TGTGCCAGCAGCTTGAGGCGGAACACTGAAGCTTTCTTT
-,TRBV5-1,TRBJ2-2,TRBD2,CASSLTSGTGTGELFF,TGCGCCAGCAGTTTGACTAGCGGGACGGGCACCGGGGAGCTGTTTTTT
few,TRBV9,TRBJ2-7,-,CASSVNKDRDYEQYF,TGTGCCAGCAGCGTAAACAAAGACAGAGACTACGAGCAGTACTTC
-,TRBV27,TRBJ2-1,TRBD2,CASSLTSGSPRQFF,TGTGCCAGCAGTTTGACTAGCGGGAGCCCAAGGCAGTTCTTC
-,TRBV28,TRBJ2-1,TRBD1,CASSSRLGQGWNEQFF,TGTGCCAGCAGTTCCCGCCTGGGACAGGGGTGGAATGAGCAGTTCTTC
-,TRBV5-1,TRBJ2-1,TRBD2,CASSPAFRLAGGLAENEQFF,TGCGCCAGCAGCCCCGCGTTTAGGCTAGCGGGAGGGTTGGCCGAGAATGAGCAGTTCTTC
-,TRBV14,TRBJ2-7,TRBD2,CASSLRGLAGVYEQYF,TGTGCCAGCAGCCTCCGGGGACTAGCGGGGGTCTACGAGCAGTACTTC
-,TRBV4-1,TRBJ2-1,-,CASSQVFSAPAYNEQFF,TGCGCCAGCAGCCAAGTTTTCAGCGCTCCCGCCTACAATGAGCAGTTCTTC
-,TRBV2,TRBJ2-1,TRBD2,CASSEQGTSNEQFF,TGTGCCAGCAGTGAACAAGGGACTAGTAATGAGCAGTTCTTC
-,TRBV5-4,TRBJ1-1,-,CASSKVGGEGSEAFF,TGTGCCAGCAGCAAGGTGGGAGGGGAGGGCTCTGAAGCTTTCTTT
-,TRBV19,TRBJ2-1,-,CASSIGADNYNEQFF,TGTGCCAGTAGTATAGGAGCAGATAACTACAATGAGCAGTTCTTC
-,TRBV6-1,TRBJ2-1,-,CASRQGGGYNEQFF,TGTGCCAGCAGACAGGGGGGAGGGTACAATGAGCAGTTCTTC
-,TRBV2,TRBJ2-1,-,CASRNDLAGSSYNEQFF,TGTGCCAGCAGGAATGACCTAGCTGGGAGCTCCTACAATGAGCAGTTCTTC
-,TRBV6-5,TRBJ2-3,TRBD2,CASSYSLAGTGDTQYF,TGTGCCAGCAGTTACTCACTAGCGGGGACCGGAGATACGCAGTATTTT
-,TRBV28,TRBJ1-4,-,CASSVTLGFNEKLFF,TGTGCCAGCAGCGTGACCTTGGGATTCAATGAAAAACTGTTTTTT
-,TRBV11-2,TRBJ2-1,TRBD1,CASSLVTGDNEQFF,TGTGCCAGCAGCTTAGTTACAGGGGACAATGAGCAGTTCTTC
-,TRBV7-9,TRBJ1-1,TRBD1,CASRHDRDRVDPNTEAFF,TGTGCCAGCAGGCACGACAGGGACCGGGTGGATCCGAACACTGAAGCTTTCTTT
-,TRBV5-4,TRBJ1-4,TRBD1,CASSPGQGGQATNEKLFF,TGTGCCAGCAGCCCTGGACAGGGGGGGCAAGCAACTAATGAAAAACTGTTTTTT
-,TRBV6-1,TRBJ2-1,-,CASSDPKTGNEQFF,TGTGCCAGCAGTGACCCCAAGACGGGCAATGAGCAGTTCTTC
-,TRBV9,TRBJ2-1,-,CASSEATYNEQFF,TGTGCCAGCAGCGAAGCAACTTACAATGAGCAGTTCTTC
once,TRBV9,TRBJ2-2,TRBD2,CASSLTGTSGRVGGELFF,TGTGCCAGCAGCCTTACTGGGACTAGCGGGAGGGTCGGCGGGGAGCTGTTTTTT
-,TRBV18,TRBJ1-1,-,CASSPVRVNTEAFF,TGTGCCAGCTCACCCGTAAGGGTGAACACTGAAGCTTTCTTT
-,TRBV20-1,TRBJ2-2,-,CSASYTGELFF,TGCAGTGCTAGTTATACCGGGGAGCTGTTTTTT
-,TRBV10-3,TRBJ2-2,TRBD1,CAIRGGSGELFF,TGTGCCATCAGAGGGGGCTCCGGGGAGCTGTTTTTT
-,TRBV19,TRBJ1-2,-,CASSPWDFHGYTF,TGTGCCAGTAGTCCTTGGGACTTTCATGGCTACACCTTC
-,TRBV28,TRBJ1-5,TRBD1,CASSFGGTGNQPQHF,TGTGCCAGCAGTTTTGGTGGGACAGGGAATCAGCCCCAGCATTTT
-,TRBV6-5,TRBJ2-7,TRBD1,CASGILDRTGEQYF,TGTGCCAGCGGCATTCTGGACAGGACGGGTGAGCAGTACTTC
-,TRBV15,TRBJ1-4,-,CATSSLAGQNEKLFF,TGTGCCACCAGCAGCCTCGCGGGGCAAAATGAAAAACTGTTTTTT
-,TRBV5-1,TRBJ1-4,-,CASSLSSGVSGAHNEKLFF,TGCGCCAGCAGCTTGAGTTCGGGCGTATCAGGGGCCCATAATGAAAAACTGTTTTTT
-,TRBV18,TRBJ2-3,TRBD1,CASSPRGTDTDTQYF,TGTGCCAGCTCTCCACGAGGGACAGACACAGATACGCAGTATTTT
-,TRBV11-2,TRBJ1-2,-,CASSFARDGLGYTF,TGTGCCAGCAGCTTCGCCCGGGACGGCCTTGGCTACACCTTC